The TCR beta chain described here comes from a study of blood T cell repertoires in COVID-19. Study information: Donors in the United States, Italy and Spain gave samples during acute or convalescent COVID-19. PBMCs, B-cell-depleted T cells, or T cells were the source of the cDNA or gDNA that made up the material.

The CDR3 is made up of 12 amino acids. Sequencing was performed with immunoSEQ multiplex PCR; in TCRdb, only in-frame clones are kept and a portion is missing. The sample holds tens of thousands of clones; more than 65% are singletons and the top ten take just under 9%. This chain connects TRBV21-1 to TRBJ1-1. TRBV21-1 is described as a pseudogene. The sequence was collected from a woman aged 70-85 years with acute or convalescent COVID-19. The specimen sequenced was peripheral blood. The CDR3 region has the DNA TGTGCCACCCGTGTGGAGGACACTGAAGCTTTCTTT. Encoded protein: CATRVEDTEAFF.